This T cell receptor beta chain was sequenced in a study of cytomegalovirus exposure and HLA in healthy donors. The germline CDR1 and CDR2 sequences are SGHVS and FQNEAQ. This CDR3 has 15 amino acids. The V end lost 1 base, the J end lost 0 bases, and 7 bases lay between the germline ends. A word on this clone: As yet, its antigen is unknown.

The study ran its PCR with 60 Vbeta and 13 Jbeta primers. Produced via immunoSEQ multiplex PCR; TCRdb's table is partial and in-frame only. The sample includes more than 200,000 clones, more than 75% of them seen just once. Findings and limits, study-wide: Certain indistinguishable V segments, among them TRBV6-2 and TRBV6-3, were excluded. TCR beta chains numbering some 150 were designated cytomegalovirus-associated.

The gene calls are TRBV7-8 and TRBJ2-1, with D maybe TRBD2 (6 bases). Sequencing was done on a sample of PBMCs. This clonotype was obtained from a human donor in good health. The DNA of the CDR3 is TGTGCCAGCAGCTTAGACGGGAGCTCCTACAATGAGCAGTTCTTC. As protein: CASSLDGSSYNEQFF.